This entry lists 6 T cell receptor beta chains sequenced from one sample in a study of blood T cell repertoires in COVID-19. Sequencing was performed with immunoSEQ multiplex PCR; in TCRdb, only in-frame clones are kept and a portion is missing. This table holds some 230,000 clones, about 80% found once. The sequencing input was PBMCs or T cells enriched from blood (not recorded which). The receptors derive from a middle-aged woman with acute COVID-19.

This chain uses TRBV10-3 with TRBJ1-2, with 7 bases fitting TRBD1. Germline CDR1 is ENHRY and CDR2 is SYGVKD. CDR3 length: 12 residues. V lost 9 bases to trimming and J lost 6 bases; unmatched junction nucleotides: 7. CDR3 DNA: TGTGCCATTTTCGACAGGGCGCATGGCTACACCTTC. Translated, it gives CAIFDRAHGYTF.

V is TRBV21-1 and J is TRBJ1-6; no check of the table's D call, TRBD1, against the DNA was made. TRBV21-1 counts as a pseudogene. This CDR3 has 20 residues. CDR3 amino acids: CASSTTPSRQGNHYNSPLHF. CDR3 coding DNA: TGTGCCAGCAGCACGACGCCGTCCCGACAGGGCAATCACTATAATTCACCCCTCCACTTT.

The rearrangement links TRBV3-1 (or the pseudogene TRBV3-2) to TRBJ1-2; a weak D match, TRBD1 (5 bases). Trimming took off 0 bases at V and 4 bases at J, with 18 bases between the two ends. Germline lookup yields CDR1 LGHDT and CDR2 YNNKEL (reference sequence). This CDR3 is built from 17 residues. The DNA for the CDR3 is TGTGCCAGCAGCCAAGATCAGGGTTTCGTCCGTAGCTATGGCTACACCTTC. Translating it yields CASSQDQGFVRSYGYTF.

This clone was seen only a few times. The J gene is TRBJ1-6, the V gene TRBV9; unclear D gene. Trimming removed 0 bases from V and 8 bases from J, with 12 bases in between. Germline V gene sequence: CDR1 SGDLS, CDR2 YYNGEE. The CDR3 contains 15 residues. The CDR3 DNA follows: TGTGCCAGCAGCGTAGGGGCAAAGCGGGATTCACCCCTCCACTTT. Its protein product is CASSVGAKRDSPLHF.

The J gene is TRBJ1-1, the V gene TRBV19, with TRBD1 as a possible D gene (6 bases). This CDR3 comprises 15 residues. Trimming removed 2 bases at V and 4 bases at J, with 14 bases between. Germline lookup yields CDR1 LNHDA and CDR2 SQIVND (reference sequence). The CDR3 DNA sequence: TGTGCCAGTAGTATAAGGGCAGGGGCGCGCACTGAAGCTTTCTTT. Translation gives CASSIRAGARTEAFF.

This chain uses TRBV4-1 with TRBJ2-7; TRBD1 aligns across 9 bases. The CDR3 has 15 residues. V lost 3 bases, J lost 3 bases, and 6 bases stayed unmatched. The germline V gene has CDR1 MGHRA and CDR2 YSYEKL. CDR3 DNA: TGCGCCAGCAGCCAGGGACAGGGTAATTACTACGAGCAGTACTTC. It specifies CASSQGQGNYYEQYF.